The 10 T cell receptor beta chains reported below all come from one sample, sequenced in a study of T-cell memory formation after mild COVID-19. MiXCR was run by TCRdb on the 5' RACE reads, yielding one entry per CDR3 protein. The repertoire holds about 350,000 distinct CDR3 sequences, with approximately 15% as singletons. The sequenced material came from PBMCs or a T cell subset sorted from them (not recorded which). These receptors were obtained from a man younger than 35 who had mild COVID-19 (a few samples of this study predate the infection). Cell type and time point are not known.

The genes are TRBV29-1 and TRBJ1-1; D is possibly TRBD1 (6 bases). Germline CDR1 and CDR2: SQVTM and ANQGSEA. This CDR3 contains 11 residues. Trimming took off 7 bases at V and 5 bases at J, with 11 bases between the two ends. Here the CDR3 reads CSAGVETEAFF. For the CDR3, the DNA is TGCAGCGCAGGGGTGGAAACTGAAGCTTTCTTT. Full variable domain (missing parts from reference TRBV29-1 and TRBJ1-1): SAVISQKPSRDICQRGTSLTIQCQVDSQVTMMFWYRQQPGQSLTLIATANQGSEATYESGFVIDKFPISRPNLTFSTLTVSNMSPEDSSIYLCSAGVETEAFFGQGTRLTVV.

This clonotype was detected a few times. This chain links TRBV12-5 with TRBJ2-1, with TRBD2 identical over 7 bases. There are 13 residues in the CDR3. Germline values: CDR1 LGHNT, CDR2 FRNRAP. With V trimmed by 0 bases and J by 15 bases, 8 bases remained unmatched. The CDR3 sequence is CASGLVQSGLVFF. In DNA form, the CDR3 reads TGTGCTAGTGGTTTGGTACAAAGTGGACTAGTGTTCTTC.

This clonotype was found a few times. The genes are TRBV19 and TRBJ1-2, with D unresolved. This CDR3 spans 14 amino acids. CDR1 and CDR2 (germline): LNHDA, SQIVND (reference sequence). Trimming left V 3 bases short and J 8 bases short, with 16 bases between. The CDR3 nucleotides read TGTGCCAGTAGTATTACCCCTCTCTCGGGGGGCTACACCTTC. Translation gives CASSITPLSGGYTF.

There are a few counts of this clonotype. This rearrangement joins TRBV7-9 to TRBJ1-1, with 8 bases fitting TRBD1. The CDR3 sequence is 14 residues long. Germline CDR1 reads SEHNR; CDR2 reads FQNEAQ (reference sequence). V lost 6 bases and J lost 1; bases outside the gene matches: 4. CDR3 nucleotide sequence: TGTGCCAGCAGAGCGACAGGGGCGAACACTGAAGCTTTCTTT. It encodes CASRATGANTEAFF.

This clonotype has a handful of counts. Possible read error: a much larger clone is one base away. The genes are TRBV7-9 and TRBJ1-6; D perhaps matches TRBD1 (5 bases). The germline CDR1 and CDR2 sequences are SEHNR and FQNEAQ (reference sequence). The CDR3 covers 13 residues. V dropped 3 bases and J dropped 7 bases, with 7 bases sitting between them. The CDR3 region is CASSFKGNSPLHF. CDR3 DNA sequence: TGTGCCAGCAGCTTCAAGGGGAATTCACCCCTCCACTTT.

This chain connects TRBV28 to TRBJ2-7; maybe TRBD1 (5 bases). V was clipped by 6 bases and J by 4 bases, with 10 bases between them. In germline, CDR1 is MDHEN, CDR2 SYDVKM. The CDR3 is 12 amino acids. The CDR3 reads CASSQDNYEQYV. The CDR3 DNA is TGTGCCAGCAGCCAGGACAATTACGAGCAGTACGTC.

About this clonotype itself: This may be a read error, as it is one base from a much larger clone. This chain connects TRBV11-2 to TRBJ2-1, with D maybe TRBD2 (5 bases). CDR1 and CDR2 from the germline V gene are SGHAT and FQNNGV. The CDR3 is made up of 15 amino acids. The CDR3 region has the DNA TGTGCCAGCAGCATAGATCGCCTAGCCGGAGACTCAAGGTTCTTC. Translation gives CASSIDRLAGDSRFF.

This clonotype was detected a few times. The chain joins TRBV30 to TRBJ2-5; TRBD1 agrees at 7 bases. CDR1 is GTSNPN, CDR2 SVGIG, per germline (reference sequence). The V segment lost 2 bases and the J segment 2 bases; nucleotides outside the gene matches: 8. The CDR3 runs to 15 residues. The CDR3, as DNA: TGTGCCTGGAGTTACCTGGACAGGACTCAAGAGACCCAGTACTTC. It is translated as CAWSYLDRTQETQYF. The full variable domain, in which reference TRBV30 and TRBJ2-5 provide the parts outside the CDR3, is SQTIHQWPATLVQPVGSPLSLECTVEGTSNPNLYWYRQAAGRGLQLLFYSVGIGQISSEVPQNLSASRPQDRQFILSSKKLLLSDSGFYLCAWSYLDRTQETQYFGPGTRLLVL.

The table lists this clonotype with many counts. The chain has TRBV5-6 and TRBJ1-5; D uncertain. The CDR3 runs 15 residues. The V gene lost 0 bases and the J gene lost 4 bases, with 11 bases spanning the gap. Per germline, CDR1 SGHDT and CDR2 YYEEEE. The CDR3: CASSLGGPSNQPQHF. The CDR3 nucleotides are TGTGCCAGCAGCTTGGGCGGTCCTTCTAATCAGCCCCAGCATTTT.

The chain has TRBV27 and TRBJ1-3; 7 bases fit TRBD1. CDR1 MNHEY and CDR2 SMNVEV come from the germline V gene (reference sequence). V lost 6 bases to trimming and J lost 4 bases; unmatched junction nucleotides: 6. The CDR3 sequence is 14 residues long. The CDR3 loop reads CASRRQGFGNTIYF. In DNA form, the CDR3 reads TGTGCCAGCAGGAGACAGGGATTCGGAAACACCATATATTTT.